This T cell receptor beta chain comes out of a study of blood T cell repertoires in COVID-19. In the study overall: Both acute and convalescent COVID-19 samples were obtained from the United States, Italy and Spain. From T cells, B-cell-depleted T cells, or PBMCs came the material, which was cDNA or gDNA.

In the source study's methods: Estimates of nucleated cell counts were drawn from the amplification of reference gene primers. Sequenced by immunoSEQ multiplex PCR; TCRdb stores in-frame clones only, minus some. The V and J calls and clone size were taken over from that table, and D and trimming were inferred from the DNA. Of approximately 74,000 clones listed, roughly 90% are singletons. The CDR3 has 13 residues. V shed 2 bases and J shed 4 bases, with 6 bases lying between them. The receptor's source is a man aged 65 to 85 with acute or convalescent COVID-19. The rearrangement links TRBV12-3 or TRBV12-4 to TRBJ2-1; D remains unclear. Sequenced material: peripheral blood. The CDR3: CASSLSSYNEQFF. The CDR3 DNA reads TGTGCCAGCAGTTTAAGCTCTTACAATGAGCAGTTCTTC.